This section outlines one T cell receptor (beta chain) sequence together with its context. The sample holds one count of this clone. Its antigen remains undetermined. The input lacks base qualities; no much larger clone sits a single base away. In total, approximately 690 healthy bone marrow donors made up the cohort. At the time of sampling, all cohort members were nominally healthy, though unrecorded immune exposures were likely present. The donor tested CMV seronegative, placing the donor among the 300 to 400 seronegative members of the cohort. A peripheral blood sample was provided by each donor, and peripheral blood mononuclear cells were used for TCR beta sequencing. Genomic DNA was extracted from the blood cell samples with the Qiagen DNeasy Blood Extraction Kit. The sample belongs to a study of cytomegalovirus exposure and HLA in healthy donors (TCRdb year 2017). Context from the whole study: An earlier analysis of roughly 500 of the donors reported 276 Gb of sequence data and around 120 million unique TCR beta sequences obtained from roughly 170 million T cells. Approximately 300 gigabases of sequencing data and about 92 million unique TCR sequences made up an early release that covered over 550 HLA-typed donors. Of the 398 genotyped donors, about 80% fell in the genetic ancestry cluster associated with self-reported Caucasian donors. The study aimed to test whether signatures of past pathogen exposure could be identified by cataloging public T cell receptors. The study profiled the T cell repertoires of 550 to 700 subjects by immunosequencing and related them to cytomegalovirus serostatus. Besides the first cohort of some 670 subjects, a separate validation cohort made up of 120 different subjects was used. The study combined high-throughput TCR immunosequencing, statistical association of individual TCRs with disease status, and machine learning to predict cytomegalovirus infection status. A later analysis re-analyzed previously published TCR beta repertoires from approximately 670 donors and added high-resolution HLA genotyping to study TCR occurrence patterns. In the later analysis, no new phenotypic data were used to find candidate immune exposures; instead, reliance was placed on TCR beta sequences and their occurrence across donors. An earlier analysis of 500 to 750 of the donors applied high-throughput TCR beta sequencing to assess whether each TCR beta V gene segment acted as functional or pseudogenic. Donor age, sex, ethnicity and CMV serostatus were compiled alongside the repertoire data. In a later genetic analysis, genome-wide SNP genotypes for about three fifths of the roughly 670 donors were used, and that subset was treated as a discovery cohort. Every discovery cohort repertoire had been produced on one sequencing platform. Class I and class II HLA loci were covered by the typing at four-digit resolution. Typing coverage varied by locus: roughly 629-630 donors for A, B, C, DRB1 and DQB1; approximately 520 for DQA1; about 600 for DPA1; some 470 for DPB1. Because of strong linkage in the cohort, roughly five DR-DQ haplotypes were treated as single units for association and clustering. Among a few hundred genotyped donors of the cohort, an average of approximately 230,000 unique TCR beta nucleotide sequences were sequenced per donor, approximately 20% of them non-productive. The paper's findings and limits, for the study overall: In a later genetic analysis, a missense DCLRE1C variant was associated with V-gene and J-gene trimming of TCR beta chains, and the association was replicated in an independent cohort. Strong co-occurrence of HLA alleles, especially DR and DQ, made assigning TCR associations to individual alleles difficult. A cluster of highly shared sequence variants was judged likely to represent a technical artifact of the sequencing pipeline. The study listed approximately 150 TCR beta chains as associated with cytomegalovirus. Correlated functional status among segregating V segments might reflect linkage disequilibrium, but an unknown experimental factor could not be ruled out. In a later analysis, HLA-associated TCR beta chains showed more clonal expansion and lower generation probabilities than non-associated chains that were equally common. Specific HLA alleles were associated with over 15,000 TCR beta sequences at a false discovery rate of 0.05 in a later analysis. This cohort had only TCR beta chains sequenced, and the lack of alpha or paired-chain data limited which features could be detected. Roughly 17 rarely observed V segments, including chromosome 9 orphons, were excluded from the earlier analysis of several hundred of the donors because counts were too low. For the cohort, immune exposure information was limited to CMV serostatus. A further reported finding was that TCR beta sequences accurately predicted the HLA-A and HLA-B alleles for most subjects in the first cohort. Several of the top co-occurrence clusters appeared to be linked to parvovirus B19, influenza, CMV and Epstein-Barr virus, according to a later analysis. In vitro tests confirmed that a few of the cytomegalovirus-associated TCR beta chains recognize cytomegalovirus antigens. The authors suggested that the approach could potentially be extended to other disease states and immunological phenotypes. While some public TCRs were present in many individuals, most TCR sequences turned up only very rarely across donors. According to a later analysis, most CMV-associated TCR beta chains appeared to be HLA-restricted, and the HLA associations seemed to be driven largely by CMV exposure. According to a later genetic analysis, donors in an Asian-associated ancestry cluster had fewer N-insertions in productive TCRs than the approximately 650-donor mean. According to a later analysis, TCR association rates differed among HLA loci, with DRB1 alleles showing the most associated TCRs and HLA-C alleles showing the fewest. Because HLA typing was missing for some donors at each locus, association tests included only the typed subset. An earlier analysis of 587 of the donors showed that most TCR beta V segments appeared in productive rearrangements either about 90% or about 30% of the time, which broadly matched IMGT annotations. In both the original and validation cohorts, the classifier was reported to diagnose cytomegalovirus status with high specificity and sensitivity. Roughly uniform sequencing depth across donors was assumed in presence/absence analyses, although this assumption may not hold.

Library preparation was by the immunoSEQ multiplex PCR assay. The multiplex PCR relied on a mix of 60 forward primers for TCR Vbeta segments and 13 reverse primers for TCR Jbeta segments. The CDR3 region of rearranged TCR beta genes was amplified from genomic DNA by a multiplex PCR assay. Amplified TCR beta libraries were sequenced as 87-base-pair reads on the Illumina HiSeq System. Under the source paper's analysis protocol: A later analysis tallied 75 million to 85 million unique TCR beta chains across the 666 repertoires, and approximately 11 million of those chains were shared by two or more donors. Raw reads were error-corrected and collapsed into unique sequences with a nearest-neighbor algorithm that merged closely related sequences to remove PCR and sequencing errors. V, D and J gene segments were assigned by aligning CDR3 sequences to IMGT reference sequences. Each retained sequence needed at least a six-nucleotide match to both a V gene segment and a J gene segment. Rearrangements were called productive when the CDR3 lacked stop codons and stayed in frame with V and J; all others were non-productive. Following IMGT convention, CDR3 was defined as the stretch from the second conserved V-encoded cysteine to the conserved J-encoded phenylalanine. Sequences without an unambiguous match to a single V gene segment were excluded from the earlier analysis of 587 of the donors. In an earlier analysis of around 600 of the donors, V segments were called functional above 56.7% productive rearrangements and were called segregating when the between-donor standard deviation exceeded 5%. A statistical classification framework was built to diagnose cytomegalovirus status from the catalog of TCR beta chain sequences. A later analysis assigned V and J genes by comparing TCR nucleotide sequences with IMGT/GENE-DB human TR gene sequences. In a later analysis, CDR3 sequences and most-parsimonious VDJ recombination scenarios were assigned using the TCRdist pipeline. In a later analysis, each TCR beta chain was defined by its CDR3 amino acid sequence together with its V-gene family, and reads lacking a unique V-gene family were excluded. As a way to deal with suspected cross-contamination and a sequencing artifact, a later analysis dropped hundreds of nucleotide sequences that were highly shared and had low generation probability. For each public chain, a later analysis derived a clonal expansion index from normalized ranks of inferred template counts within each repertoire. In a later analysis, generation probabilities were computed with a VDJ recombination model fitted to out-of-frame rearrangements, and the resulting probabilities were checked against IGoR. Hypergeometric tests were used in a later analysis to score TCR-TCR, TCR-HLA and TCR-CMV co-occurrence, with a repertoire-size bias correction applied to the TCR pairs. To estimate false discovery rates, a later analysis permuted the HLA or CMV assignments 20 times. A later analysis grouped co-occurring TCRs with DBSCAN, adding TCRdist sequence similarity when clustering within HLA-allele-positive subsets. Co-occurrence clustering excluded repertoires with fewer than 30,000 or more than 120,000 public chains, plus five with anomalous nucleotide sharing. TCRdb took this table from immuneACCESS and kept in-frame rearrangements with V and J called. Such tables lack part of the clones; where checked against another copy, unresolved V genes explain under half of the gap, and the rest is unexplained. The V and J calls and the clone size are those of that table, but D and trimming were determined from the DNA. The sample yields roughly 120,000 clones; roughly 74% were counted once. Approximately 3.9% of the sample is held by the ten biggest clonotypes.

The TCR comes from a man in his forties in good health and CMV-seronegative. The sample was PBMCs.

The CDR3 in this case is CASSPPLNLASGANVLTF. The bases read TGTGCCAGCAGCCCCCCGTTGAACCTAGCCTCTGGGGCCAACGTCCTGACTTTC. The chain couples TRBV7-9 to TRBJ2-6; TRBD2 might be the D gene, on 5 matching bases. Per the germline V gene (reference sequence), SEHNR is the CDR1 and FQNEAQ is the CDR2. Including the terminal cysteine and phenylalanine, the CDR3 comprises 18 residues. Of the read, only the CDR3 DNA is kept; its 54 bases are in frame from base 1. V is pared back by 5 bases and J by 0 bases, with 17 bases lying between the germline termini.